This record concerns one T cell receptor beta chain sequence. Germline V lookup: CDR1 DFQATT, CDR2 SNEGSKA (reference sequence). The germline V and J ends were trimmed by 3 bases and 0 bases, with 14 bases remaining between them. The CDR3 length is 16 residues. Study processing details: Amplification of reference gene primers provided the estimated nucleated cell counts. Sequenced by immunoSEQ multiplex PCR; TCRdb stores in-frame clones only, minus some. The DNA gave D and trimming, while V, J and clone size come from that table. Of around 54,000 clones listed, about nine tenths are singletons. This record comes from a study of blood T cell repertoires in COVID-19. Study background: Nucleic acid was either cDNA or gDNA, and it came from T cells, B-cell-depleted T cells, or PBMCs.

The sequence derives from a human donor in a cohort sampled during active COVID-19. The chain couples TRBV20-1 to TRBJ2-2; no clear D. The sequencing sample was made of peripheral blood. Here the CDR3 reads CSASGAAGSNTGELFF. The CDR3 nucleotides are TGCAGTGCTAGTGGTGCGGCTGGGTCGAACACCGGGGAGCTGTTTTTT.